This is a list of T cell receptor beta chains from one sample in a study of control samples from healthy donors and cancer patients. Profiling relied on immunoSEQ multiplex PCR, and the TCRdb table lists in-frame clones only, not all of them. The table has approximately 170,000 clones, roughly 89% seen once. Material: blood. Receptor source: a woman aged 25 to 39 in good health. The CDR3 runs from the conserved cysteine through the conserved F or W. A D gene is named only where the DNA matches it firmly.

D gene: .
V gene: TRBV7-2
J gene: TRBJ2-4
CDR3 DNA: TGTGCCAGCAGCCTAGAACTAGCCAAAAACATTCAGTACTTC
CDR3 protein: CASSLELAKNIQYF

D gene: .
V gene: TRBV5-1
J gene: TRBJ2-2
CDR3 DNA: TGCGCCAGCAGCCTTACCGCGAACACCGGGGAGCTGTTTTTT
CDR3 protein: CASSLTANTGELFF

D gene: .
V gene: TRBV2
J gene: TRBJ1-4
CDR3 DNA: TGTGCCAGCAGGAACGAAAAACTGTTTTTT
CDR3 protein: CASRNEKLFF

D gene: TRBD1
V gene: TRBV14
J gene: TRBJ2-3
CDR3 DNA: TGTGCCAGCAGCCAGACAGGGGGCCCCACAGATACGCAGTATTTT
CDR3 protein: CASSQTGGPTDTQYF

D gene: TRBD2
V gene: TRBV7-9
J gene: TRBJ2-2
CDR3 DNA: TGTGCCGCGACTAGCGGGGGTTTCGGGGAGCTGTTTTTT
CDR3 protein: CAATSGGFGELFF

D gene: .
V gene: TRBV3-1/TRBV3-2
J gene: TRBJ2-7
CDR3 DNA: TGTGCCAGCAGCGTGGTCCCCTACGAGCAGTACTTC
CDR3 protein: CASSVVPYEQYF

D gene: TRBD1
V gene: TRBV27
J gene: TRBJ1-5
CDR3 DNA: TGTGCCAGCAGTTTTACCGGGACAGGGTCCCGCAATCAGCCCCAGCATTTT
CDR3 protein: CASSFTGTGSRNQPQHF

D gene: TRBD1
V gene: TRBV7-2
J gene: TRBJ1-1
CDR3 DNA: TGTGCCAGCAGCCGTGGGACAGGAGTATTCACTGAAGCTTTCTTT
CDR3 protein: CASSRGTGVFTEAFF

D gene: TRBD1
V gene: TRBV19
J gene: TRBJ1-6
CDR3 DNA: TGTGCCAGTAAGACTGGGACAGGGTTATCACCCCTCCACTTT
CDR3 protein: CASKTGTGLSPLHF

D gene: .
V gene: TRBV6-5
J gene: TRBJ1-6
CDR3 DNA: TGTGCCAGCAAGGACGGGAGAGATTCACCCCTCCACTTT
CDR3 protein: CASKDGRDSPLHF

D gene: .
V gene: TRBV7-6
J gene: TRBJ1-2
CDR3 DNA: TGTGCCAGCAGCTCCGCGACAGGTCTCGGTGGCTACACCTTC
CDR3 protein: CASSSATGLGGYTF

D gene: .
V gene: TRBV12-3/TRBV12-4
J gene: TRBJ1-6
CDR3 DNA: TGTGCCAGCAGTCCCCCGGTGGCACCCCTCCACTTT
CDR3 protein: CASSPPVAPLHF

D gene: TRBD1
V gene: TRBV11-2
J gene: TRBJ2-1
CDR3 DNA: TGTGCCAGCAGCTTAGATCGGGACAGGGGCTACAATGAGCAGTTCTTC
CDR3 protein: CASSLDRDRGYNEQFF

D gene: TRBD2
V gene: TRBV11-2
J gene: TRBJ2-3
CDR3 DNA: TGTGCCAGCAGCTTAACTAGCGGAGGAGATACGCAGTATTTT
CDR3 protein: CASSLTSGGDTQYF

D gene: TRBD1
V gene: TRBV6-4
J gene: TRBJ1-2
CDR3 DNA: TGTGCCAGCAGTGATACAGGGGAGGGGAACTATGGCTACACCTTC
CDR3 protein: CASSDTGEGNYGYTF

D gene: .
V gene: TRBV9
J gene: TRBJ2-1
CDR3 DNA: TGTGCCAGCAGCGTAGGGACGACCTCCTACAATGAGCAGTTCTTC
CDR3 protein: CASSVGTTSYNEQFF